At least ten counts were recorded for the clone carrying this TCR beta chain. No antigen is known for it. Germline V gene lookup returns CDR1 SGHVS and CDR2 FNYEAQ. Between the trimmed V and J ends, which lost 4 bases and 1 base, there was a span of 4 bases. CDR3 length: 13 residues. The data derive from a study of T-cell reconstitution after alpha-beta-depleted transplantation in children. General study findings and limits: Hyperexpanded clones declined; after one year, newly produced T cells mostly supplied diversity.

Preparation of the TCRbeta library used unique molecular identifiers. Via MiXCR, TCRdb re-called the PCR reads, giving one row per CDR3 protein. The sample lists around 190,000 distinct CDR3 sequences, approximately 7% seen once, with more than 5.5% in the top ten. V is TRBV7-6 and J is TRBJ2-2, with unresolved D. The sequence came from a boy aged 2 to 10 with acute lymphoblastic leukemia, due to receive a stem cell transplant. This material consisted of PBMCs, taken before TCRalphabeta/CD19-depleted stem cell transplant. The CDR3 DNA follows: TGTGCCAGCAGCTCGGTGAACACCGGGGAGCTGTTTTTT. This gives the protein CASSSVNTGELFF. Full variable domain (outside the CDR3, taken from reference TRBV7-6 and TRBJ2-2): GAGVSQSPRYKVTKRGQDVALRCDPISGHVSLYWYRQALGQGPEFLTYFNYEAQQDKSGLPNDRFSAERPEGSISTLTIQRTEQRDSAMYRCASSSVNTGELFFGEGSRLTVL.